This T cell receptor beta chain stems from a study of blood T cell repertoires in COVID-19 (dated by TCRdb to the early 2020s). Context from the whole study: Samples covering the acute and convalescent phases of COVID-19 were provided by collaborators in the United States, Italy and Spain. The samples were drawn from the first 160 participants of the ongoing ImmuneRACE study and from 1,254 subjects provided by 6 global collaborators. Deeply sampled blood TCRbeta repertoires from subjects exposed to, actively infected with, or recovered from COVID-19 were included in the dataset. The prospective study material was composed of cDNA or gDNA derived from T cells, B-cell-depleted T cells, or PBMCs. A de-identified subject ID, COVID-19 status, age in years and sex were almost always included in the sample metadata. HLA class I and class II types, where available, came from metadata supplied by the sample provider rather than from assay-based typing. The repertoires were released in a freely available public database meant as a resource for research on the immune response to SARS-CoV-2.

TCRbeta CDR3 regions were amplified from genomic DNA by means of the immunoSEQ Assay, a bias-controlled multiplex PCR. As for how the authors treated the data: The number of nucleated cells in each sample was estimated from the amplification of reference gene primers within the assay. Sequence reads were collapsed and filtered to measure the absolute abundance of every unique TCRbeta CDR3 rearrangement. For each sample, productive Simpson clonality was calculated as the square root of Simpson's diversity index over productive rearrangements. Imported from immuneACCESS, the table was reduced by TCRdb to in-frame sequences with V and J called. These copies leave out some clones; in studies compared against another copy, an unresolved V gene accounts for under half, and the cause of the remainder is not known. V, J and clone size reflect that table, while D and trimming were determined from the DNA. This sample has more than 150,000 clones in its table, and 86% of those were observed once. Roughly 20% of the sample rests with the top ten.

The study at large found these results: Clinical and demographic metadata were provided uncurated, with the amount varying by source and participant.

The CDR3 has 15 amino acids, counting the end cysteine and phenylalanine. Of the read, only the CDR3 DNA is kept; its 45 bases are in frame from base 1. The trim is 2 bases for V and 3 bases for J, with a gap of 14 bases between the germline ends. Each collaborating institution followed its own protocols to collect whole blood in K2EDTA tubes. For TCRbeta analysis, collaborator samples were shipped as frozen whole blood, as isolated PBMCs, or as DNA extracted from either sample type. As regards this clone: No antigen is known for it. No per-base quality is available; no much larger clone lies one base away.

The chain uses TRBV23-1 and TRBJ2-7; too little of a D gene remains to name it. TRBV23-1 is marked as an open reading frame, function uncertain. The sequence came from a man in his 70s with active or convalescent COVID-19. The specimen sequenced was peripheral blood. CDR3 region: CASSQGRVRNYEQYF. The DNA sequence reads TGCGCCAGCAGTCAAGGTCGGGTCCGAAACTACGAGCAGTACTTC.